Given below is one T cell receptor beta chain in context. The V end lost 5 bases, the J end lost 14 bases, and 13 bases lay between the germline ends. CDR1 is MNHEY, CDR2 SVGAGI, per germline. The CDR3 runs 12 residues. The data are from a study of control samples from healthy donors and cancer patients. The data were produced by immunoSEQ multiplex PCR, yet TCRdb's version contains in-frame clones alone and is incomplete. The data hold 170,000 or so clones, with about nine tenths observed a single time. V usage is TRBV6-5 and J usage is TRBJ1-6; no reliable D call. The specimen sequenced was blood. This sequence was found in a woman aged 35 to 49 in good health. In DNA form, the CDR3 reads TGTGCCAGCAGTCCTGAGGGTAGAACCCTCCACTTT. Residues: CASSPEGRTLHF.